What follows is one TCR beta chain and its context. This clonotype was seen at least ten times. No antigen is known for it. Base qualities are not provided; no much larger clone lies one nucleotide away. The CDR3 has 16 amino acids, counting the end cysteine and phenylalanine. The only DNA kept is the CDR3, 48 bases in frame from the first base. Relative to germline, V is missing 0 bases and J is missing 0 bases, with 4 bases of the junction outside any gene match. Reading the germline V gene (reference sequence) gives CDR1 DFQATT and CDR2 SNEGSKA. This specimen belongs to a study of molecular identifiers for immune sequencing clone quantification (dated by TCRdb to 2017 to 2018). Some background on the complete study: For a replicate experiment, RNA from roughly 18,000 or 92,000 naive CD8 T cells was divided into five aliquots, of which four were sequenced. The study was a methods study using CD8 T cells to benchmark molecular-identifier clustering-based TCR repertoire sequencing (MIDCIRS) and TCR RNA copy counting.

Naive CD8 T cell libraries were made from about 20,000 to 1,000,000 sorted cells using 10%, 30% or 50% of purified RNA. Naive CD8 T cells were FACS-sorted as CD8+CD4-CCR7+CD45RA+ on a BD FACSAria II into RLT Plus buffer. To test detection sensitivity, Jurkat RNA equivalent to roughly eleven TCR copies was spiked into samples of roughly 18,000-1,000,000 naive CD8 T cells. Enrichment of CD8 T cells was performed with RosetteSep CD8+ T Cell Enrichment Cocktail and Ficoll-Paque, after which ACK red cell lysis was carried out. On the study overall, not on this receptor specifically: Identical TCR molecules sharing a barcode could cause highly expanded clone sizes to be underestimated. Modeling estimated 2.5 to 3 recovered TCR RNA copies per cell, compared with about 10 by digital PCR, which implies about 30% capture efficiency. The naive libraries included spiked-in Jurkat TCR RNA (roughly 9 copies' worth), and this RNA is not part of the donor repertoire. A single cell's worth of spiked-in Jurkat TCR RNA was reported detectable even among around 970,000 naive CD8 T cells. In CMV-specific effector cells, over 99% of molecules were held by clones above 20 RNA copies, whereas under 1% of molecules were held by such clones in naive cells. When barcode sub-clustering was not used, chimeric consensus sequences inflated TCR diversity, with chimeras reaching as high as 47%.

Library generation was performed with PCR. Instrument used: Illumina HiSeq 4000. Preparation of bulk TCR libraries followed a previously described approach, with the TCR primers listed in Table S5. Purification of total RNA was performed with the Qiagen AllPrep DNA/RNA kit. Before analysis, reads from multiple sequencing runs of the same library were pooled. The study's processing was this. Reads were retained only if their TCR constant sequence matched exactly, and those retained reads were trimmed to 150 nt and grouped according to their 12-nt molecular barcodes. Reads in each barcode group were sub-clustered using a 15% Levenshtein threshold, and a quality-weighted consensus sequence was built for each RNA molecule. Non-functional sequences were filtered out, along with any lower-count sequence sitting one edit away from another sequence. On the basis of fitting two negative binomial distributions, barcode sub-clusters with fewer than 20% of the maximum read count were discarded. TCRdb itself trimmed the public reads at Q25 with fastp, ran MiXCR and retained productive beta chains. Entries are consolidated by CDR3 protein sequence, retaining the most common genes and DNA. The V and J calls and clone size come from TCRdb's table, not from the authors' own analysis. This sample lists 85,000 to 95,000 distinct CDR3 sequences; around 17% were detected once. Jointly, the top ten make up about 0.85% of the sample.

Sequencing was performed on naive CD8+ T cells from blood, with Jurkat cell RNA spiked in. The sample's cell subset or site, from its label and the paper: FACS-sorted CD8+CD4-CCR7+CD45RA+ naive T cells. The V gene is TRBV20-1 and the J gene is TRBJ2-3; TRBD2 aligns with 9 central bases. The clonotype comes from a human donor in good health. Some libraries in this study had Jurkat cell RNA spiked in. The CDR3 is CSARDQRGVSTDTQYF. The nucleotide sequence reads as follows: TGCAGTGCTAGAGATCAGCGGGGGGTGAGCACAGATACGCAGTATTTT.